The table lists the clone carrying this T cell receptor (beta chain) with a count of one. Its target is unknown. The data originate from a study of cytomegalovirus exposure and HLA in healthy donors. Study outcomes and limitations: Most TCR sequences were seen very rarely across donors, but some public TCRs occurred in many. A later analysis found common viral pathogens apparently linked to several of the most significant clusters. There were about 160 TCR beta chains listed as cytomegalovirus-associated. Some segments of the V type, notably TRBV6-2 and TRBV6-3, were excluded as indistinguishable.

The CDR3 contains 13 residues. CDR1 and CDR2 from the germline V gene are SEHNR and FQNEAQ (reference sequence). The V end lost 5 bases, the J end lost 8 bases, and 13 bases lay between the germline ends. The primer mix had 60 Vbeta and 13 Jbeta primers. Here immunoSEQ multiplex PCR was the method, and the copy in TCRdb shows in-frame clones only, minus some. The sample consists of hundreds of thousands of clones, more than 60% of them appearing once. The TCR sequence derives from a woman aged 60 to 75 in good health and CMV-seropositive. Sequenced input: PBMCs. This chain connects TRBV7-9 to TRBJ2-1; D perhaps matches TRBD2 (6 bases). The CDR3 region is CASSPIAVHEQFF. The CDR3 region has the DNA TGTGCCAGCAGCCCAATAGCGGTCCATGAGCAGTTCTTC.